This TCR beta chain was documented in a study of shared clonotypes between healthy human individuals. Whole-study results and caveats: Donors were few, which limited the genetic and exposure-history diversity represented.

Sequencing was performed with immunoSEQ multiplex PCR; in TCRdb, only in-frame clones are kept and a portion is missing. The table lists around 690,000 clones, around 91% of them singletons, with about 34% in the top ten. Caucasian adults living in Nashville, Tennessee, provided all samples. CD8 memory merged CD45RO+ with CCR7-negative CD45RA+ TemRA cells. Germline CDR1 is SEHNR and CDR2 is FQNEAQ (reference sequence). The CDR3 covers 15 residues. With V trimmed by 2 bases and J by 6 bases, 4 bases remained unmatched. Comment on this clone: Its antigen remains unknown. This sample includes further DNA sequences coding for the same CDR3.

This TCR derives from a man aged 18 to 30 in good health. Some clones in this sample may be carry-over from other donors' samples. What was sequenced was memory CD8+ T cells from PBMCs. Documented subset: CD45RO+ cells pooled with CCR7-negative TemRA cells. The chain has TRBV7-9 and TRBJ2-1; 10 bases are shared with TRBD2. DNA of the CDR3: TGTGCCAGCAGCTTACTAGCGGGAGTCGGCAATGAGCAGTTCTTC. Its protein is CASSLLAGVGNEQFF.